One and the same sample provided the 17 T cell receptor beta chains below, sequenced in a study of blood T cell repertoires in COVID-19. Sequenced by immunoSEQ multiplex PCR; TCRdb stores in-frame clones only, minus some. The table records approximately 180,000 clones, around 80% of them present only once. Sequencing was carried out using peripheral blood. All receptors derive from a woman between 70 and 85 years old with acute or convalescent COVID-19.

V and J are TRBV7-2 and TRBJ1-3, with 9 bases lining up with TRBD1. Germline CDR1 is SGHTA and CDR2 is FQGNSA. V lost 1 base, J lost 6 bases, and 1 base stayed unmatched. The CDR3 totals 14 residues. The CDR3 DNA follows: TGTGCCAGCAGCTTAGGGGACAGGGAAAACACCATATATTTT. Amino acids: CASSLGDRENTIYF.

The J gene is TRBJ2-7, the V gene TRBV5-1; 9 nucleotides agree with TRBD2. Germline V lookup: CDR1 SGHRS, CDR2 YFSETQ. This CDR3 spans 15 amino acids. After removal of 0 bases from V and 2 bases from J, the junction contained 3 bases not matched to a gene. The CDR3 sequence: CASSLELAGAYEQYF. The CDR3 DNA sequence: TGCGCCAGCAGCTTGGAATTAGCGGGAGCCTACGAGCAGTACTTC.

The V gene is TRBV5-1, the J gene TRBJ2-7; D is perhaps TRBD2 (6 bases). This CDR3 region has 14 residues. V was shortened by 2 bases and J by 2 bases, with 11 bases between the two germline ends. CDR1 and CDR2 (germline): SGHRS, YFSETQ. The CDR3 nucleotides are TGCGCCAGCAGCTTTTTTCCGGGGGCCTACGAGCAGTACTTC. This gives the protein CASSFFPGAYEQYF.

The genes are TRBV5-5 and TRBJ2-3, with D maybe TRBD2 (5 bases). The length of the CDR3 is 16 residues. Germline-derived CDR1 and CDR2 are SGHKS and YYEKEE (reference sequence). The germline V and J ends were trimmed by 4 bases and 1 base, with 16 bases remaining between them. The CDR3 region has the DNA TGTGCCAGCAGCCCGAGGGTTGGAGCGGGCACAGATACGCAGTATTTT. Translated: CASSPRVGAGTDTQYF.

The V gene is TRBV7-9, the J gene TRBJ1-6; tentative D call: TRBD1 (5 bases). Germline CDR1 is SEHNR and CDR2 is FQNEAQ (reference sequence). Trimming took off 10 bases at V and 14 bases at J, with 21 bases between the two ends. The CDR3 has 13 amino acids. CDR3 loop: CATNPARPGALHF. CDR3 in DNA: TGTGCCACCAATCCAGCGCGGCCGGGGGCCCTCCACTTT. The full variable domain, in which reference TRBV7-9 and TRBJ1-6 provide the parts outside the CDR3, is DTGVSQNPRHKITKRGQNVTFRCDPISEHNRLYWYRQTLGQGPEFLTYFQNEAQLEKSRLLSDRFSAERPKGSFSTLEIQRTEQGDSAMYLCATNPARPGALHFGNGTRLTVT.

The CDR3 sequence is CASSDGRFSSGIQYF. The CDR3 coding sequence is TGTGCCAGCAGCGATGGAAGGTTTAGCTCGGGCATTCAGTACTTC. The gene calls are TRBV11-2 and TRBJ2-4; D remains ambiguous. Germline-derived CDR1 and CDR2 are SGHAT and FQNNGV. The CDR3 has 15 amino acids. V shed 5 bases and J shed 9 bases, with 20 bases lying between them.

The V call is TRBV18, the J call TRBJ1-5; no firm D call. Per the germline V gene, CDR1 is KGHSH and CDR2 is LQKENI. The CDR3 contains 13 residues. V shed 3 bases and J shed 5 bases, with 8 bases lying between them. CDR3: CASSPNTDQPQHF. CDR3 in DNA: TGTGCCAGCTCACCTAATACGGATCAGCCCCAGCATTTT.

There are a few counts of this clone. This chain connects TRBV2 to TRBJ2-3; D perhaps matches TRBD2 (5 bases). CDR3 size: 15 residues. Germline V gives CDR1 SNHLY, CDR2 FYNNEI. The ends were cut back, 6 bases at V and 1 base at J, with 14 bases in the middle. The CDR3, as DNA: TGTGCCAGCAGGATGGGCGAGGGTGGCACAGATACGCAGTATTTT. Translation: CASRMGEGGTDTQYF.

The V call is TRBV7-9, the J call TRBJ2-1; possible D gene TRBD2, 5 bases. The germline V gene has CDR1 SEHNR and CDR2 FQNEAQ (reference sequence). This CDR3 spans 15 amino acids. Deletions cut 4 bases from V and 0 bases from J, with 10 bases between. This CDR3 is CASSSPEASYNEQFF. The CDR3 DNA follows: TGTGCCAGCAGCTCGCCGGAGGCCTCCTACAATGAGCAGTTCTTC.

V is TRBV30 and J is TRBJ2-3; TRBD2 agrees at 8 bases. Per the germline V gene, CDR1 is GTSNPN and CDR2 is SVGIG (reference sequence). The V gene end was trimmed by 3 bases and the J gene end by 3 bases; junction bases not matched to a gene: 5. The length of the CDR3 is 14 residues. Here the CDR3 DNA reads TGTGCCTGGAGCGGCGGGGGGAAAACAGATACGCAGTATTTT. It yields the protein CAWSGGGKTDTQYF.

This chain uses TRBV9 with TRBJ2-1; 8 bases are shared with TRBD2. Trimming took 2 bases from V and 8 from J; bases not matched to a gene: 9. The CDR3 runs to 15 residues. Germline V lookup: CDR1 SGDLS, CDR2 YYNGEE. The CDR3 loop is CASSVSGGVGDEQFF. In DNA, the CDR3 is TGTGCCAGCAGCGTCTCGGGAGGGGTCGGCGATGAGCAGTTCTTC.

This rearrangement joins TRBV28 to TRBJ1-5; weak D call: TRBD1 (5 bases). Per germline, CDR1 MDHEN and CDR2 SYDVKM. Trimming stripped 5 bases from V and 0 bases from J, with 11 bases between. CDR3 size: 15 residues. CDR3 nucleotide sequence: TGTGCCAGCAGTCCCGCGGGGGATAGCAATCAGCCCCAGCATTTT. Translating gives CASSPAGDSNQPQHF.

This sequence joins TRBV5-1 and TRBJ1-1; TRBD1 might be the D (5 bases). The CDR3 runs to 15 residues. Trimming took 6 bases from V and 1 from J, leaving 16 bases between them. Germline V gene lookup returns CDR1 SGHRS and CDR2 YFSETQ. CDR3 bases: TGCGCCAGCACCTCCCTGGCCCAGGGGAACACTGAAGCTTTCTTT. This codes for CASTSLAQGNTEAFF.

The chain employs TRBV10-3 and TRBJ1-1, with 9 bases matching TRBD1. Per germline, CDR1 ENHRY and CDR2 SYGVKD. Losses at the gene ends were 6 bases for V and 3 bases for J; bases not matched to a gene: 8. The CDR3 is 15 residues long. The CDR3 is CAIRARDRADTEAFF. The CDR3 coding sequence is TGTGCCATCAGGGCCCGGGACAGGGCCGACACTGAAGCTTTCTTT.

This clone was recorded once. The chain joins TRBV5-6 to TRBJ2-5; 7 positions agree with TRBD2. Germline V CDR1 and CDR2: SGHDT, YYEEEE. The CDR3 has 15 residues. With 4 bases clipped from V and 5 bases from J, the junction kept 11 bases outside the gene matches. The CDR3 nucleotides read TGTGCCAGCAGCCTTCGATCTAGCGGCCCTGAGACCCAGTACTTC. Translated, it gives CASSLRSSGPETQYF. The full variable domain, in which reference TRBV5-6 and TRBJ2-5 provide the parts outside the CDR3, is DAGVTQSPTHLIKTRGQQVTLRCSPKSGHDTVSWYQQALGQGPQFIFQYYEEEERQRGNFPDRFSGHQFPNYSSELNVNALLLGDSALYLCASSLRSSGPETQYFGPGTRLLVL.

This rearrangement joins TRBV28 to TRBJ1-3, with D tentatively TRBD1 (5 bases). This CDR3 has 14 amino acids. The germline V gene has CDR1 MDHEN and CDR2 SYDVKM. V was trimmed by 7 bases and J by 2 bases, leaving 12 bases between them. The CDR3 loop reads CASIRTSPGNTIYF. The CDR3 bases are TGTGCCAGCATACGGACATCCCCTGGAAACACCATATATTTT.

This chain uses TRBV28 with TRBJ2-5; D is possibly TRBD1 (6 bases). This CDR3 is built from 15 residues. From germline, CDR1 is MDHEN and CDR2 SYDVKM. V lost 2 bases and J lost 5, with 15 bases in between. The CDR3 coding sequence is TGTGCCAGCAGTTTAACTTGGGGGCGCACTGAGACCCAGTACTTC. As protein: CASSLTWGRTETQYF.